This T cell receptor beta chain emerged from a study of shared clonotypes between healthy human individuals. An even split of each subset's genomic DNA across several immunoSEQ plates was performed. Libraries were prepared by immunoSEQ multiplex PCR; TCRdb keeps only in-frame clonotypes and omits some of them. This sample has over 950,000 clones; around three quarters occur once, and the top ten carry about 0.94%. V lost 0 bases and J 0 bases, leaving 16 bases between the germline ends. The CDR3 is made up of 18 amino acids. The germline gives CDR1 SGHRS, CDR2 YFSETQ. Sequenced input: memory CD4+ T cells from PBMCs. This sample's subset: CD45RA-negative fraction. The rearrangement uses TRBV5-1 and TRBJ1-3; TRBD1 is a possible D gene (6 bases). This sequence was found in a man in his late teens or twenties in good health. Some clones in this sample may be carry-over from other donors' samples. CDR3 sequence reads: CASSLGAVQGPSGNTIYF. CDR3 nucleotides: TGCGCCAGCAGCTTGGGTGCCGTACAGGGACCCTCTGGAAACACCATATATTTT.